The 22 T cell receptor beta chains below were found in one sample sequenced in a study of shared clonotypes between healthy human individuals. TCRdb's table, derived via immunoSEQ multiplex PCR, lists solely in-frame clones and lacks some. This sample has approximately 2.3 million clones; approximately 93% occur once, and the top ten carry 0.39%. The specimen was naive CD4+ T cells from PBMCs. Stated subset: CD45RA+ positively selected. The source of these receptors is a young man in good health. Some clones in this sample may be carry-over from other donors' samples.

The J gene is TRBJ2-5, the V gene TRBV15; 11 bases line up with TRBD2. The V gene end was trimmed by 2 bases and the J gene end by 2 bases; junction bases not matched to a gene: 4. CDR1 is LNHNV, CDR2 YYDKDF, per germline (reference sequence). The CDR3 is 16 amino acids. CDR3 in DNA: TGTGCCACCAGCAGAACGGGACTAGCGGTACAAGAGACCCAGTACTTC. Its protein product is CATSRTGLAVQETQYF. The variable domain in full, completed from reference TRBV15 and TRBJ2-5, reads DAMVIQNPRYQVTQFGKPVTLSCSQTLNHNVMYWYQQKSSQAPKLLFHYYDKDFNNEADTPDNFQSRRPNTSFCFLDIRSPGLGDTAMYLCATSRTGLAVQETQYFGPGTRLLVL.

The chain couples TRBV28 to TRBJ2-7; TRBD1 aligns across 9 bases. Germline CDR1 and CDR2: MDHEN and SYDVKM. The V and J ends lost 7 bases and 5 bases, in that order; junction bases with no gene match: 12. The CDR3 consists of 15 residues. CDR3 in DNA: TGTGCCAGCACCTTCCGGGACAGGGTAAAGAACGAGCAGTACTTC. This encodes CASTFRDRVKNEQYF.

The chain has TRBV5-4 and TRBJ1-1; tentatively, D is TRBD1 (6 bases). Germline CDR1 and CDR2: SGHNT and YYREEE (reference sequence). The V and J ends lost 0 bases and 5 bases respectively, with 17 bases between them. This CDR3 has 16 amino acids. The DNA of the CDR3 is TGTGCCAGCAGCTTGGCTCGGGGGCTTCTAAATACTGAAGCTTTCTTT. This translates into CASSLARGLLNTEAFF.

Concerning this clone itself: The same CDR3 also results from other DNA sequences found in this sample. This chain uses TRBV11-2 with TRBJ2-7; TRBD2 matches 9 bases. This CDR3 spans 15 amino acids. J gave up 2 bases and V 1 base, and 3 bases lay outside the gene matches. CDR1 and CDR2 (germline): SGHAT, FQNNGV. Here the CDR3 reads CASSLGLAATYEQYF. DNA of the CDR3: TGTGCCAGCAGCTTAGGACTAGCGGCAACCTACGAGCAGTACTTC.

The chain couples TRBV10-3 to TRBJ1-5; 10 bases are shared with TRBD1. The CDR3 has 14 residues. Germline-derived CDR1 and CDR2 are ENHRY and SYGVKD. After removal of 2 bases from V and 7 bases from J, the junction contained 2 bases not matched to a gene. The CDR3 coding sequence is TGTGCCATCAGTGAGACGACAGGGGGCCAGCCCCAGCATTTT. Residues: CAISETTGGQPQHF.

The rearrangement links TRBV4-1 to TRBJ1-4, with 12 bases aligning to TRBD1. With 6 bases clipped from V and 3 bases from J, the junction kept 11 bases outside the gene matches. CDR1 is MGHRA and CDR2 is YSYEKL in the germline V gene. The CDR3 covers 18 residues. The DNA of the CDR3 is TGCGCCAGCAGTCCTAGGGACAGGGGGCTGGGATCTAATGAAAAACTGTTTTTT. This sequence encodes CASSPRDRGLGSNEKLFF.

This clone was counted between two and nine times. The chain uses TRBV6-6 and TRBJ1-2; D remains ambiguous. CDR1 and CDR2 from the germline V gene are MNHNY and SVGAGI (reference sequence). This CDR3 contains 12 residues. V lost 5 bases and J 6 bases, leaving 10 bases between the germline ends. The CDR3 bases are TGTGCCAGCAGTACGACCCAGGATGGCTACACCTTC. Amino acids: CASSTTQDGYTF.

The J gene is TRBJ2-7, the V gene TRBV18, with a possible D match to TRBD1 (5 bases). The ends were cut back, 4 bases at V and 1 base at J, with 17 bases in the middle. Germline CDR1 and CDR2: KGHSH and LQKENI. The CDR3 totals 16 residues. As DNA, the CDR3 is TGTGCCAGCTCACTTAGGTCGCAGGGAACATCCTACGAGCAGTACTTC. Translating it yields CASSLRSQGTSYEQYF.

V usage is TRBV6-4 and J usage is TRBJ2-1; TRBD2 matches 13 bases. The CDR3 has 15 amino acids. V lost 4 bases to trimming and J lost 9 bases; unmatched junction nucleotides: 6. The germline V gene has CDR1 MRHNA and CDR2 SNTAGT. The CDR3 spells CASSGLAGGRGEQFF. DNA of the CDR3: TGTGCCAGCAGTGGACTAGCGGGAGGCCGTGGTGAGCAGTTCTTC.

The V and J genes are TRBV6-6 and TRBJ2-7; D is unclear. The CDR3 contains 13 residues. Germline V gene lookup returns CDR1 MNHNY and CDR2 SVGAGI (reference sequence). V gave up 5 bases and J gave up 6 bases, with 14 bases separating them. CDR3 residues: CASSPPGGLEQYF. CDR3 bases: TGTGCCAGCAGTCCGCCCGGCGGTCTCGAGCAGTACTTC.

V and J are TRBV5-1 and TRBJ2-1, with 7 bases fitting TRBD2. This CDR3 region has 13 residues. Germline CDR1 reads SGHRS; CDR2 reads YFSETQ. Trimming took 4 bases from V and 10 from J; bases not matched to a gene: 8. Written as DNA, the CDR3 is TGCGCCAGCAGCCCGCCGACTAGCTTAGAGCAGTTCTTC. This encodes CASSPPTSLEQFF.

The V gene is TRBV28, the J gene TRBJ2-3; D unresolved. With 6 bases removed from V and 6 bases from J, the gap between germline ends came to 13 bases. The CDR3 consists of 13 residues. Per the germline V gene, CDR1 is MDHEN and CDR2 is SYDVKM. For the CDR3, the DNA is TGTGCCAGCAGCCGGCCTGCCATGGATACGCAGTATTTT. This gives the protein CASSRPAMDTQYF.

This chain's CDR3 is CASSPGSPVVREQYF. As DNA, the CDR3 is TGTGCCAGCAGCCCGGGAAGCCCCGTGGTTCGCGAGCAGTACTTC. The V gene is TRBV5-4, the J gene TRBJ2-7; TRBD2 might be the D (5 bases). V lost 4 bases and J 6 bases, leaving 20 bases between the germline ends. Germline V gene sequence: CDR1 SGHNT, CDR2 YYREEE (reference sequence). The CDR3 covers 15 residues.

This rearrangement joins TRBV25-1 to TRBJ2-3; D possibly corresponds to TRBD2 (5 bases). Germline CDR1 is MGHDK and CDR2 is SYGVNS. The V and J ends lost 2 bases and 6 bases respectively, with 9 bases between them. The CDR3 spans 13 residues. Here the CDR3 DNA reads TGTGCCAGCAGTGAAGGGAGCGTGGATACGCAGTATTTT. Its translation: CASSEGSVDTQYF.

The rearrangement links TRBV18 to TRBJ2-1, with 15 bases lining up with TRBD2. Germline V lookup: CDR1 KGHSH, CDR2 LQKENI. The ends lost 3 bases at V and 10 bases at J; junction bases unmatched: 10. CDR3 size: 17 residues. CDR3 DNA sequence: TGTGCCAGCTCACCCAGCCCCGGACTAGCGGGAGGGAAGGAGCAGTTCTTC. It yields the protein CASSPSPGLAGGKEQFF.

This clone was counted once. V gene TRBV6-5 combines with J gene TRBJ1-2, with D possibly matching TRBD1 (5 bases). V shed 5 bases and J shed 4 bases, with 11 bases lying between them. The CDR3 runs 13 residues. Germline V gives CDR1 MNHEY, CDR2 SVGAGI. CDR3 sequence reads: CASSPTGPYGYTF. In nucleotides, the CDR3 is TGTGCCAGCAGTCCAACAGGACCCTATGGCTACACCTTC.

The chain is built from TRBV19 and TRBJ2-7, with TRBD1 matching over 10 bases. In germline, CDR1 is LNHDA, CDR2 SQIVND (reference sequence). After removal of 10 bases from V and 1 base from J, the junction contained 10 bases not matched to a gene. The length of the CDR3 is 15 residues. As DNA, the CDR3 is TGTGCCACTTCACTCGGGACAGGGGTTTCCTACGAGCAGTACTTC. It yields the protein CATSLGTGVSYEQYF.

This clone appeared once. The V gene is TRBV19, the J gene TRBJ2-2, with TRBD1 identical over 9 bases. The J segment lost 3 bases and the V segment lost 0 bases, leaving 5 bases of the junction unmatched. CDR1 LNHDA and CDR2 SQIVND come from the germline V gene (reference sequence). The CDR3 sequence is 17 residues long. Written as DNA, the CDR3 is TGTGCCAGTAGTATAGATAGGGGACAGGGATACACCGGGGAGCTGTTTTTT. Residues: CASSIDRGQGYTGELFF.

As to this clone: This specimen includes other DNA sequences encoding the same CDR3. The CDR3 nucleotides read TGTGCCAGCAGCTTTGGACCGTTAGCCAAAAACATTCAGTACTTC. Translating it yields CASSFGPLAKNIQYF. This rearrangement joins TRBV5-6 to TRBJ2-4; D is undetermined. Per the germline V gene, CDR1 is SGHDT and CDR2 is YYEEEE. The CDR3 has 15 amino acids. Deletions cut 2 bases from V and 0 bases from J, with 9 bases between.

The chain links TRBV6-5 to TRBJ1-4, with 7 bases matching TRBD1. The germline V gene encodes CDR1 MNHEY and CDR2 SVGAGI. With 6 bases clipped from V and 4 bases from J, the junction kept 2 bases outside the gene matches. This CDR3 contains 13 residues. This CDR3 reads CASRDRINEKLFF. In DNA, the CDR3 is TGTGCCAGCAGGGACAGGATTAATGAAAAACTGTTTTTT.

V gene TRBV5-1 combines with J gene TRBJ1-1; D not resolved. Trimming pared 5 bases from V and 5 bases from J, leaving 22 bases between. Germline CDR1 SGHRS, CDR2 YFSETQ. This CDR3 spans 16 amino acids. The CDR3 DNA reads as TGCGCCAGCAGGCAAGCACTGGGCCACATGAGGACTGAAGCTTTCTTT. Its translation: CASRQALGHMRTEAFF.

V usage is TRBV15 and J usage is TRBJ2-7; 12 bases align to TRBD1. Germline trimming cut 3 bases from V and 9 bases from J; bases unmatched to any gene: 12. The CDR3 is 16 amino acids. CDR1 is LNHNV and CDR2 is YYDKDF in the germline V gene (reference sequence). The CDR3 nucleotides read TGTGCCACCAGCAGGGGATACCCGGGACAGGGGGCCGGGCAGTACTTC. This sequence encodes CATSRGYPGQGAGQYF.